The clone carrying this T cell receptor beta chain came up a few times. Its antigen is still unknown. This specimen comes from a study of vaccination effects on CD4 cells after COVID-19. Pools of viral peptides were used by the ViraFEST assay to expand antigen-specific CD4+ T cells ahead of sequencing. Isolating CD4+ T cells followed ten to eleven days of culture. Everyone in the study got two shots of either the BNT162b2 or mRNA-1273 vaccine. Cultures used more than 1.5 million PBMC per well, about 10 IU/ml IL-2 and around 9.7 ug/ml peptides. Only in-frame clones appear in the TCRdb table, and some are missing; sequencing was by immunoSEQ multiplex PCR. The data hold roughly 63,000 clones, with about 73% observed a single time. The CDR3 has 16 residues. V was pared by 3 bases and J by 1 base, with 15 bases between. CDR1 GTSNPN and CDR2 SVGIG come from the germline V gene (reference sequence).

The sample here was CD4+ T cells from PBMCs cultured with HCoV-OC43 spike peptides, taken after COVID-19 vaccination. Subset specified: HCoV-OC43 spike overlapping peptide pool stimulation. The chain is built from TRBV30 and TRBJ2-2; perhaps TRBD1 as D (5 bases). The clonotype was recovered from a human donor who received a COVID-19 vaccine. The CDR3 loop is CAWRSGRALNTGELFF. CDR3 bases: TGTGCCTGGAGGTCGGGCAGGGCACTGAACACCGGGGAGCTGTTTTTT.